This T cell receptor (beta chain) was captured by sequencing in a study of beta chain features in type 1 diabetes. Sequencing targeted expressed TCRB transcripts, as all isolated RNA had been reverse transcribed. Profiled with immunoSEQ multiplex PCR; TCRdb holds only in-frame clones, not every one. The sample contains a few hundred thousand clones, over 25% of which appear only once. General study results and limits: Within patients, naive, central memory and Treg TCRB repertoires seemed more similar than within healthy donors.

Germline assignment: CDR1 LNHDA and CDR2 SQIVND (reference sequence). CDR3 size: 15 residues. V gave up 3 bases and J gave up 6 bases; unmatched junction bases: 4. Remarks on this clone: Antigen: not known.

The chain carries TRBV19 and TRBJ2-1; 11 bases agree with TRBD2. Sequencing used naive CD4+ T cells from blood. This receptor was taken from a young man in good health. CDR3 amino acids: CASSIALAGGNEQFF. The CDR3 nucleotides read TGTGCCAGTAGTATTGCCCTAGCGGGAGGCAATGAGCAGTTCTTC.